Below are 5 T cell receptor beta chains sequenced from a single sample in a study of cytomegalovirus exposure and HLA in healthy donors. 13 Jbeta primers and 60 Vbeta primers were used for the PCR. Generated by immunoSEQ multiplex PCR, the TCRdb table keeps only in-frame clones and is missing some. The sample yields roughly 120,000 clones, roughly 79% seen once. The sample taken for sequencing was PBMCs. These receptors originate from a young woman in good health and CMV-seronegative.

Only one count was recorded for this clone. This chain uses TRBV9 with TRBJ1-2; possible D gene TRBD1, 5 bases. The CDR3 runs to 15 residues. The V gene's germline CDR1 is SGDLS and CDR2 YYNGEE. Trimming removed 0 bases at V and 0 bases at J, with 9 bases between. The CDR3 region is CASSVGGRTNYGYTF. CDR3 DNA sequence: TGTGCCAGCAGCGTAGGGGGCAGGACTAACTATGGCTACACCTTC.

This chain connects TRBV7-9 to TRBJ2-7; TRBD2 aligns across 8 bases. CDR1 SEHNR and CDR2 FQNEAQ come from the germline V gene (reference sequence). J gave up 4 bases and V 4 bases, and 6 bases lay outside the gene matches. The CDR3 consists of 14 residues. The CDR3 reads CASSSSSGTYEQYF. CDR3 coding DNA: TGTGCCAGCAGCTCAAGTAGCGGGACGTACGAGCAGTACTTC.

The chain links TRBV7-8 to TRBJ1-1; D ambiguous. With 1 base removed from V and 0 bases from J, the gap between germline ends came to 9 bases. The CDR3 runs 15 residues. The germline V gene encodes CDR1 SGHVS and CDR2 FQNEAQ. CDR3 protein: CASSLGVSLNTEAFF. CDR3 nucleotide sequence: TGTGCCAGCAGCTTAGGAGTTTCTTTGAACACTGAAGCTTTCTTT. Variable domain in full (rest from reference TRBV7-8 and TRBJ1-1): GAGVSQSPRYKVAKRGQDVALRCDPISGHVSLFWYQQALGQGPEFLTYFQNEAQLDKSGLPSDRFFAERPEGSVSTLKIQRTQQEDSAVYLCASSLGVSLNTEAFFGQGTRLTVV.

V gene TRBV4-1 combines with J gene TRBJ1-2, with TRBD1 identical over 8 bases. Trimming at V came to 1 base and at J to 0 bases, leaving 10 bases not matched to a gene. CDR3 size: 18 residues. Germline values: CDR1 MGHRA, CDR2 YSYEKL. In DNA form, the CDR3 reads TGCGCCAGCAGCCAAGCGATCCCCGGGACAGGCTCTAACTATGGCTACACCTTC. Translation gives CASSQAIPGTGSNYGYTF.

The genes are TRBV5-6 and TRBJ2-3; TRBD1 is a possible D gene (5 bases). The CDR3 runs 14 residues. V lost 0 bases, J lost 2 bases, and 7 bases lay in between. The germline V gene has CDR1 SGHDT and CDR2 YYEEEE. CDR3 protein: CASSLGGLTDTQYF. Written as DNA, the CDR3 is TGTGCCAGCAGCTTGGGGGGCCTCACAGATACGCAGTATTTT.